This TCR beta chain was obtained from a study of blood T cell repertoires in COVID-19. Turning to the study itself: Italy, Spain and the United States were the sources of the convalescent and acute COVID-19 samples.

TCRdb keeps only in-frame clones here, not all; method: immunoSEQ multiplex PCR. Of roughly 300,000 clones detected, around 92% appear once; the ten largest clones hold approximately 2%. There are 14 residues in the CDR3. Trimming cost V 6 bases and J 2 bases, with 10 bases left between them. Germline CDR1 MNHEY, CDR2 SVGAGI. The chain is built from TRBV6-5 and TRBJ2-2; D ambiguous. The source of this sequence is a woman in her twenties or thirties with COVID-19, enrolled during active disease. Sequencing was performed on peripheral blood. The CDR3 DNA reads as TGTGCCAGCAGGGCTTCAAGTAACACCGGGGAGCTGTTTTTT. Protein product: CASRASSNTGELFF.